Listed below are T cell receptor beta chains from one sample, sequenced in a study of blood T cell repertoires in COVID-19. The method was immunoSEQ multiplex PCR; TCRdb's version includes in-frame clones alone and lacks a portion of them. Of roughly 230,000 clones in the sample, approximately 82% were seen once. Sequencing input: peripheral blood. The source is a man in his forties or fifties with active or convalescent COVID-19. Each CDR3 is given with its conserved first and last residue. Each record gives: clone size, J gene, V gene, D gene, CDR3 DNA, CDR3 protein. A D gene is named only where the DNA matches it firmly. Clone sizes are given selectively: once, few, many, or a class where the clone is expanded.

>.|TRBJ2-2|TRBV5-1|TRBD1
TGCGCCAGCAGTTTGGGGACAGTCACCGGGGAGCTGTTTTTT
CASSLGTVTGELFF
>once|TRBJ2-1|TRBV14|.
TGTGCCAGCAGCCACTTAGGATCGGGGACCTACAATGAGCAGTTCTTC
CASSHLGSGTYNEQFF
>.|TRBJ2-2|TRBV7-9|.
TGTGCCAGCAGCTTTGAGACCGGAGCCGGGGAGCTGTTTTTT
CASSFETGAGELFF
>.|TRBJ1-2|TRBV5-8|TRBD1
TGTGCCAGCAGACCGGGACAGAACTATGGCTACACCTTC
CASRPGQNYGYTF
>.|TRBJ1-5|TRBV2|.
TGTGCCAGCAGTCCCGCCCCGGGGGCCCAGCATTTT
CASSPAPGAQHF
>.|TRBJ1-5|TRBV6-5|TRBD1
TGTGCCAGCCGGGCAGGGGGCGGTCAGCCCCAGCATTTT
CASRAGGGQPQHF
>.|TRBJ1-3|TRBV4-2|TRBD1
TGTGCCAGCAGCCAAGGAGATGGAGCGACAGGGACACTTTCTGGAAACACCATATATTTT
CASSQGDGATGTLSGNTIYF
>.|TRBJ1-5|TRBV5-4|TRBD1
TGTGCCAGCAGCCCCGGGACAGGACTGGGTCAGCCCCAGCATTTT
CASSPGTGLGQPQHF
>.|TRBJ1-6|TRBV6-2/TRBV6-3|.
TGTGCCAGCAGTTACTCGGACACAGGAAATTCACCCCTCCACTTT
CASSYSDTGNSPLHF
>.|TRBJ1-4|TRBV2|.
TGTGCCAGCCGGTGGGGGCAAAATAATGAAAAACTGTTTTTT
CASRWGQNNEKLFF
>.|TRBJ2-3|TRBV20-1|TRBD2
TGCAGTGCTAGTATCAGACTAGCGGGCGGAGATACGCAGTATTTT
CSASIRLAGGDTQYF
>.|TRBJ1-1|TRBV7-6|.
TGTGCCAGCAGCCCCGAAGGAGGGATGAACACTGAAGCTTTCTTT
CASSPEGGMNTEAFF
>.|TRBJ2-5|TRBV11-3|TRBD2
TGTGCCAGCAGCTTAGGGCGGACTAGCGGGGGGGAAGAGACCCAGTACTTC
CASSLGRTSGGEETQYF
>.|TRBJ2-1|TRBV7-8|.
TGTGCCAGCAGCCCACACAGCCGGGGAAATGAGCAGTTCTTC
CASSPHSRGNEQFF
>few|TRBJ2-7|TRBV5-5|TRBD2
TGTGCCAGCAGCTTGGACACTAGCGGGAGGGCATACGAGCAGTACTTC
CASSLDTSGRAYEQYF
>.|TRBJ2-2|TRBV2|.
TGTGCCAGCACTAAAGATGGGGCACTTCCCGGGGAGCTGTTTTTT
CASTKDGALPGELFF
>.|TRBJ1-2|TRBV19|.
TGTGCCAGTAAATCCCAGGGAACTGACTATGGCTACACCTTC
CASKSQGTDYGYTF
>.|TRBJ2-5|TRBV9|.
TGTGCCAGCAGCGTCGGCTTAGGAGGGGAGGAGACCCAGTACTTC
CASSVGLGGEETQYF
>.|TRBJ1-5|TRBV19|.
TGTGCCAGTAGTATAGGGGGCCTTGACAATCAGCCCCAGCATTTT
CASSIGGLDNQPQHF
>.|TRBJ2-2|TRBV24-1|.
TGTGCCACCAGTGACAGAAGAGGCAGTATCACCGGGGAGCTGTTTTTT
CATSDRRGSITGELFF
>.|TRBJ1-1|TRBV5-1|.
TGCGCCAGCAGCTTGGTCGGGGGGAAGAACACTGAAGCTTTCTTT
CASSLVGGKNTEAFF
>.|TRBJ2-7|TRBV25-1|TRBD2
TGTGCCAGCAGTCTTAGCGGGAGCTACGAGCAGTACTTC
CASSLSGSYEQYF
>few|TRBJ2-7|TRBV10-3|TRBD1
TGTGCCATCAGTGATCCCCTTCGGGACAGTCCCGCCGAGCAGTACTTC
CAISDPLRDSPAEQYF
>.|TRBJ2-3|TRBV2|.
TGTGCCAGCAGGACAGGACGGGCCATATGGACAGATACGCAGTATTTT
CASRTGRAIWTDTQYF
>.|TRBJ1-2|TRBV28|TRBD1
TGTGCCAGCAGTTTTGTACAGGGGCTCTATGGCTACACCTTC
CASSFVQGLYGYTF
>.|TRBJ2-7|TRBV7-2|TRBD2
TGTGCCAGCAGCTTGGGACTAGCGGGGTACTACGAGCAGTACTTC
CASSLGLAGYYEQYF
>.|TRBJ1-1|TRBV2|TRBD1
TGTGCCAGCAAACCGGACAGGTTTTTGATGGCTTTCTTT
CASKPDRFLMAFF
>.|TRBJ1-5|TRBV6-6|.
TGTGCCAGCAGTTACCAGGGGCCTAGCAATCAGCCCCAGCATTTT
CASSYQGPSNQPQHF
>.|TRBJ2-1|TRBV6-5|.
TGTGCCAGGCCGGGAGATCTCCACAATGAGCAGTTCTTC
CARPGDLHNEQFF
>once|TRBJ1-2|TRBV28|TRBD1
TGTGCCAGCAGTGTCGGGACAGGCGTTTTCTATGGCTACACCTTC
CASSVGTGVFYGYTF
>.|TRBJ2-7|TRBV3-1/TRBV3-2|TRBD2
TGTGCCAGCAGCCAAGATAGGCTAGCGGGGTACGAGCAGTACTTC
CASSQDRLAGYEQYF
>.|TRBJ2-5|TRBV5-1|.
TGCGCCAGCAGCGCGGACAGGGAGGGCCAGTACTTC
CASSADREGQYF
>.|TRBJ1-6|TRBV19|TRBD1
TGTGCCAGTAGTATGGATCGGACAGGGGGCGCTGCGTATAATTCACCCCTCCACTTT
CASSMDRTGGAAYNSPLHF
>.|TRBJ1-5|TRBV6-4|.
TGTGCCAGCAGGACCCGTCCAGGGAGGAGCAATCAGCCCCAGCATTTT
CASRTRPGRSNQPQHF
>.|TRBJ2-1|TRBV7-3|.
TGTGCCAGCAGCCGGGGGCTAGCGGAATACAATGAGCAGTTCTTC
CASSRGLAEYNEQFF